The 25 T cell receptor beta chains below were found in one sample sequenced in a study of CD8 T cells in Susac syndrome. cDNA came from about 0.5 to 1 ug RNA primed by random hexamers. MiXCR, run by TCRdb on the immunoSEQ multiplex PCR reads, gives a single entry per CDR3 protein. The sample holds approximately 75,000 distinct CDR3 sequences; 95% are singletons and the top ten take about 0.25%. The sample comprised CD8+ T cells from PBMCs. The receptors come from a human donor in good health.

This chain uses TRBV25-1 with TRBJ2-7; D is uncertain. Trimming shortened V by 3 bases and J by 1 base, and 16 bases separated the two germline ends. CDR3 length: 16 amino acids. Germline values: CDR1 MGHDK, CDR2 SYGVNS. The CDR3 spells CASSEQDLKGSYEQYF. In DNA form, the CDR3 reads TGTGCCAGCAGTGAGCAGGACCTAAAAGGATCCTACGAGCAGTACTTC.

The V gene is TRBV19, the J gene TRBJ1-1; D not certain. V lost 3 bases, J lost 7 bases, and 12 bases lay in between. CDR1 and CDR2 from the germline V gene are LNHDA and SQIVND (reference sequence). This CDR3 is built from 13 residues. CDR3 DNA sequence: TGTGCCAGTAGTATCGGACCGTCCCATGAAGCTTTCTTT. Translation: CASSIGPSHEAFF. Complete variable domain (other parts from reference TRBV19 and TRBJ1-1): DGGITQSPKYLFRKEGQNVTLSCEQNLNHDAMYWYRQDPGQGLRLIYYSQIVNDFQKGDIAEGYSVSREKKESFPLTVTSAQKNPTAFYLCASSIGPSHEAFFGQGTRLTVV.

The chain recombines TRBV4-2 with TRBJ2-7; no firm D call. V shed 5 bases and J shed 3 bases, with 5 bases lying between them. This CDR3 has 11 residues. Germline-derived CDR1 and CDR2 are LGHNA and YNFKEQ. The CDR3 is CASSALYEQYF. CDR3 in DNA: TGTGCCAGCAGCGCCCTCTACGAGCAGTACTTC.

The CDR3 protein is CASSQRVGDLAKNIQYF. The DNA of the CDR3 is TGCGCCAGCAGCCAGAGGGTAGGGGACCTAGCCAAAAACATTCAGTACTTC. This chain uses TRBV4-1 with TRBJ2-4; the D call may be TRBD1 or TRBD2 (5 bases each). The V end was cut by 3 bases, the J end by 0 bases, with 15 bases between. Germline CDR1 and CDR2: MGHRA and YSYEKL. The CDR3 length is 17 residues.

The genes are TRBV12-3 or TRBV12-4 and TRBJ2-3; 9 bases map to TRBD2. J lost 6 bases, V lost 0 bases, and 10 bases had no gene match. The CDR3 length is 17 residues. The CDR3 bases are TGTGCCAGCAGTTTAGCCCTGAGGAGGACTAGCGACGATACGCAGTATTTT. Protein sequence: CASSLALRRTSDDTQYF.

CDR3 in DNA: TGTGCCAGCAAAAGGGGCTACACTGAAGCTTTCTTT. Its translation: CASKRGYTEAFF. The chain joins TRBV28 to TRBJ1-1; D is possibly TRBD1 (5 bases). Germline CDR1 and CDR2: MDHEN and SYDVKM. Trimming took 7 bases from V and 3 from J, leaving 9 bases between them. The CDR3 loop spans 12 amino acids.

CDR3 DNA: TGTGCCAGCAGTCCACAGGGTATGTTCATGAACACTGAAGCTTTCTTT. Its translation: CASSPQGMFMNTEAFF. The chain carries TRBV27 and TRBJ1-1; the D gene is possibly TRBD1 (6 bases). This CDR3 contains 16 residues. The ends were cut back, 5 bases at V and 0 bases at J, with 16 bases in the middle. The germline CDR1 and CDR2 sequences are MNHEY and SMNVEV (reference sequence).

This clonotype was counted only a few times. The chain carries TRBV29-1 and TRBJ1-1; maybe TRBD1 (6 bases). Germline lookup yields CDR1 SQVTM and CDR2 ANQGSEA. The CDR3 length is 12 residues. Here the CDR3 reads CGTAHGTRGAFF. The DNA for the CDR3 is TGCGGAACGGCCCATGGGACACGCGGAGCTTTCTTT.

The V gene is TRBV3-1, the J gene TRBJ1-3, with TRBD1 as a possible D gene (5 bases). CDR3 length equals 15 residues. The germline CDR1 and CDR2 sequences are LGHDT and YNNKEL (reference sequence). Trimming removed 0 bases from V and 4 bases from J, with 10 bases in between. This CDR3 is CASSQDSTGGNTIYF. In DNA form, the CDR3 reads TGTGCCAGCAGCCAAGATTCCACAGGCGGAAACACCATATATTTT.

The gene calls are TRBV7-6 and TRBJ2-2; 7 positions match TRBD1. The junction had 14 bases not matched to a gene; V was cut back by 5 bases and J by 2 bases. The germline CDR1 and CDR2 sequences are SGHVS and FNYEAQ. The CDR3 has 18 residues. The CDR3 region is CASSPEGRDSLNTGELFF. The CDR3 DNA follows: TGTGCCAGCAGCCCAGAGGGACGGGACAGCCTTAACACCGGGGAGCTGTTTTTT.

This chain uses TRBV27 with TRBJ2-5; 11 bases align to TRBD1. Per the germline V gene, CDR1 is MNHEY and CDR2 is SMNVEV (reference sequence). With V trimmed by 7 bases and J by 5 bases, 9 bases remained unmatched. The CDR3 is 15 residues long. CDR3 region: CASTPGQGAGETQYF. DNA for the CDR3: TGTGCCAGCACCCCTGGACAGGGGGCAGGGGAGACCCAGTACTTC.

The chain couples TRBV6-2 or TRBV6-3 to TRBJ1-5, with D unresolved. The length of the CDR3 is 14 residues. Germline values: CDR1 MNHEY, CDR2 SVGEGT. The germline V and J ends were trimmed by 6 bases and 3 bases, with 12 bases remaining between them. CDR3 coding DNA: TGTGCCAGCAGCCGCGACGGCCTCAATCAGCCCCAGCATTTT. Its protein product is CASSRDGLNQPQHF.

The chain is built from TRBV27 and TRBJ1-1, with unresolved D. CDR1 is MNHEY and CDR2 is SMNVEV in the germline V gene (reference sequence). Trimming removed 7 bases at V and 0 bases at J, with 9 bases between. The CDR3 runs to 13 residues. CDR3 loop: CASMRAVNTEAFF. The CDR3 nucleotides are TGTGCCAGCATGAGGGCGGTGAACACTGAAGCTTTCTTT.

The chain has TRBV2 and TRBJ1-1, with 9 bases lining up with TRBD1. Trimming at V came to 8 bases and at J to 1 base, leaving 8 bases not matched to a gene. The CDR3 has 15 residues. Germline V gene sequence: CDR1 SNHLY, CDR2 FYNNEI. For the CDR3, the DNA is TGTGCCAGCGCCGGGACAGGGTCAAAGAACACTGAAGCTTTCTTT. As protein: CASAGTGSKNTEAFF.

The chain uses TRBV5-1 and TRBJ2-2; a possible D gene is TRBD1 (6 bases). V was clipped by 4 bases and J by 4 bases, with 14 bases between them. Germline loops: CDR1 SGHRS, CDR2 YFSETQ. The CDR3 is made up of 15 amino acids. The CDR3 sequence is CASSPGVGATGELFF. The CDR3 DNA reads as TGCGCCAGCAGCCCCGGGGTGGGGGCCACCGGGGAGCTGTTTTTT.

This clonotype turned up a few times. V usage is TRBV3-1 and J usage is TRBJ2-2; D not resolved. Trimming removed 5 bases at V and 2 bases at J, with 3 bases between. Germline values: CDR1 LGHDT, CDR2 YNNKEL (reference sequence). CDR3 length: 12 residues. The CDR3 sequence is CASSGNTGELFF. The CDR3 region has the DNA TGTGCCAGCAGCGGTAACACCGGGGAGCTGTTTTTT.

The chain joins TRBV15 to TRBJ2-3, with 7 bases aligning to TRBD2. CDR1 LNHNV and CDR2 YYDKDF come from the germline V gene (reference sequence). This CDR3 is 11 amino acids long. V shed 3 bases and J 11 bases; nucleotides not matched to a gene: 2. The CDR3 region has the DNA TGTGCCACCAGCAGCGGGGGGTGGCAGTATTTT. Amino acids: CATSSGGWQYF.

The chain employs TRBV28 and TRBJ2-2; a possible D gene is TRBD2 (5 bases). This CDR3 region has 12 residues. Trimming took off 7 bases at V and 9 bases at J, with 12 bases between the two ends. CDR1 MDHEN and CDR2 SYDVKM come from the germline V gene. Here the CDR3 reads CASTLRGRELFF. The CDR3 region has the DNA TGTGCCAGCACCCTTCGGGGTAGGGAGCTGTTTTTT.

The chain has TRBV5-1 and TRBJ1-2, with 8 bases identical to TRBD1. The CDR3 is made up of 14 amino acids. The germline gives CDR1 SGHRS, CDR2 YFSETQ. V was pared by 4 bases and J by 4 bases, with 6 bases of the junction left unmatched. CDR3 sequence: CASSVGTGGYGYTF. DNA for the CDR3: TGCGCCAGCAGCGTGGGCACAGGGGGCTATGGCTACACCTTC.

The rearrangement joins TRBV7-9 to TRBJ1-1; D remains ambiguous. The ends were cut back, 2 bases at V and 1 base at J, with 11 bases in the middle. Germline lookup yields CDR1 SEHNR and CDR2 FQNEAQ (reference sequence). This CDR3 comprises 15 residues. DNA of the CDR3: TGTGCCAGCAGCTTATTGCTGGGCACGAACACTGAAGCTTTCTTT. It specifies CASSLLLGTNTEAFF.

V is TRBV3-1 and J is TRBJ2-2; D possibly corresponds to TRBD2 (5 bases). The CDR3 spans 17 residues. Germline V gives CDR1 LGHDT, CDR2 YNNKEL (reference sequence). Trimming took off 6 bases at V and 0 bases at J, with 17 bases between the two ends. CDR3: CASRHSPGESNTGELFF. As DNA, the CDR3 is TGTGCCAGCAGGCATTCCCCCGGGGAGTCGAACACCGGGGAGCTGTTTTTT.

This chain joins TRBV4-3 and TRBJ1-1; no reliable D call. V lost 2 bases, J lost 1 base, and 14 bases lay in between. This CDR3 has 16 residues. Germline V lookup: CDR1 LGHNA, CDR2 YSLEER. In DNA form, the CDR3 reads TGCGCCAGCAGCCAATCGGCATCGGGGTGGAACACTGAAGCTTTCTTT. It yields the protein CASSQSASGWNTEAFF.

The CDR3 sequence: CASSRGFGEKLFF. The CDR3 DNA is TGTGCCAGCAGCCGGGGGTTCGGTGAAAAACTGTTTTTT. The chain couples TRBV7-9 to TRBJ1-4; the D gene is possibly TRBD1 (5 bases). The CDR3 contains 13 residues. Germline V gene data show CDR1 as SEHNR and CDR2 as FQNEAQ (reference sequence). V lost 5 bases, J lost 7 bases, and 11 bases lay in between.

V usage is TRBV28 and J usage is TRBJ1-2, with no clear D. This CDR3 comprises 14 residues. The V end was cut by 3 bases, the J end by 4 bases, with 12 bases between. Germline-derived CDR1 and CDR2 are MDHEN and SYDVKM. DNA of the CDR3: TGTGCCAGCAGTTTGTGTCAGGTGTGCTATGGCTACACCTTC. Protein sequence: CASSLCQVCYGYTF.

This chain connects TRBV5-1 to TRBJ1-1; no firm D call. Trimming took 6 bases from V and 3 from J, leaving 15 bases between them. The length of the CDR3 is 14 residues. CDR1 and CDR2 from the germline V gene are SGHRS and YFSETQ. In DNA form, the CDR3 reads TGCGCCAGCATCCTGGCTCCGGGTTACACTGAAGCTTTCTTT. Its protein is CASILAPGYTEAFF.